The clone carrying this T cell receptor beta chain was counted between two and nine times. Its antigen is not known. The data belong to a study of cytomegalovirus exposure and HLA in healthy donors. Study as a whole: Earlier, 100 million to 120 million unique TCR beta sequences were recovered from approximately 180 million T cells by an analysis. Researchers found that approximately 85% of under 450 genotyped donors fell within the Caucasian-associated ancestry cluster. Study observations and caveats: Later on, a genetic analysis was performed. It linked a missense variant in DCLRE1C with V- and J-gene trimming of TCR beta. Researchers counted 164 TCR beta chains as cytomegalovirus-associated.

The PCR had 60 Vbeta and 13 Jbeta primers. Clones were sequenced by immunoSEQ multiplex PCR, and TCRdb holds only the in-frame ones, with some missing. The table has around 200,000 clones, roughly 84% seen once. The CDR3 length is 16 residues. Trimming cost V 4 bases and J 3 bases; bases outside gene matches: 9. Per germline, CDR1 SGHRS and CDR2 YFSETQ. Sequences were obtained from PBMCs. The genes are TRBV5-1 and TRBJ1-1; the match to TRBD1 covers 10 bases. The origin of this receptor is a man aged 50-59 years in good health and CMV-seronegative. The CDR3 DNA reads as TGCGCCAGCAGCCTTGACAGGGGGCGCGGGGACACTGAAGCTTTCTTT. This codes for CASSLDRGRGDTEAFF.